The present T cell receptor (beta chain) was sequenced within a study of T-cell memory formation after mild COVID-19. TCRdb independently ran MiXCR on the 5' RACE reads; one entry per CDR3 protein. The data contain approximately 150,000 distinct CDR3 sequences, about 15% of them singletons. This clonotype was recorded a few times. The junction and the germline gene differ at one end; a read error may be behind it. This TCR came from an adult woman who had mild COVID-19 (a few samples of this study predate the infection). Cell type and time point are not known. Sequenced: PBMCs or a T cell subset sorted from them (not recorded which).

The CDR3 nucleotides are TGTGCTAGCAGCTTAGCGCCCGGCGAGGAGGGTGAGCAGTTCTTC. It encodes CASSLAPGEEGEQFF. The J gene is TRBJ2-1, the V gene TRBV7-7, with a weak D call TRBD2 (6 bases). The CDR3 covers 15 residues. Germline V gene sequence: CDR1 SSHAT, CDR2 FNYEAQ (reference sequence).